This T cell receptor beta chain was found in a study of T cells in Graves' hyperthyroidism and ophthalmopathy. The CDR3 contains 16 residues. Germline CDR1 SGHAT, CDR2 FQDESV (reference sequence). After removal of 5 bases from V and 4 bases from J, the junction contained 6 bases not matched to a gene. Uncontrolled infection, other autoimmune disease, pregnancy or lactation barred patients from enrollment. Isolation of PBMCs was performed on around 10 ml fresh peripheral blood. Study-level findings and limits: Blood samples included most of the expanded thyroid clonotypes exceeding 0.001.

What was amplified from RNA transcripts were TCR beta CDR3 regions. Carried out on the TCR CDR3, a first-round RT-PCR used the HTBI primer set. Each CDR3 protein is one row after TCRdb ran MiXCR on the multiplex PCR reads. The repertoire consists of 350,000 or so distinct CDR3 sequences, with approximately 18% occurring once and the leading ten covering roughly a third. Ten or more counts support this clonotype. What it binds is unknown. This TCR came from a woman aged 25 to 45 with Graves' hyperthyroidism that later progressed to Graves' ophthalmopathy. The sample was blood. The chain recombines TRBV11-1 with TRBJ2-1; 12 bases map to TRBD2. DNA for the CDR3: TGTGCCAGCAGCCCGACTAGCGGGGGCCCTTACAATGAGCAGTTCTTC. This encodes CASSPTSGGPYNEQFF.